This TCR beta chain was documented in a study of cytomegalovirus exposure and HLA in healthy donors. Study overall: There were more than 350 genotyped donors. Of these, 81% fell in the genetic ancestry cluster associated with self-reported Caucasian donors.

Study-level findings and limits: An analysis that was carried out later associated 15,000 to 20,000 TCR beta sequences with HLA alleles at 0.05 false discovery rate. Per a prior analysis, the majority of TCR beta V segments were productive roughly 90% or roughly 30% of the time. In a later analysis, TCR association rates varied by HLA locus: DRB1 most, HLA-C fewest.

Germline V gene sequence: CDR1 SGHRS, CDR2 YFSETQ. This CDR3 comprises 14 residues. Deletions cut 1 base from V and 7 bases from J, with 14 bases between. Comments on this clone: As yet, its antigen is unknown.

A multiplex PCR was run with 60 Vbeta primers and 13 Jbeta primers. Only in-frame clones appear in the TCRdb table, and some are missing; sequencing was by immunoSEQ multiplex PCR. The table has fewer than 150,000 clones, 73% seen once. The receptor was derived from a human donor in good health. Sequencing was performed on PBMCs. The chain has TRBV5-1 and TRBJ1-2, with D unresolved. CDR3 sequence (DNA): TGCGCCAGCAGCTTGACAAGGGAGAAACGTGGCTACACCTTC. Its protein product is CASSLTREKRGYTF. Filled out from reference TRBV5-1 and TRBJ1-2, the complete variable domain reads KAGVTQTPRYLIKTRGQQVTLSCSPISGHRSVSWYQQTPGQGLQFLFEYFSETQRNKGNFPGRFSGRQFSNSRSEMNVSTLELGDSALYLCASSLTREKRGYTFGSGTRLTVV.